This record looks at one T cell receptor (beta chain) sequence and its context. Investigators isolated RNA and reverse transcribed it into cDNA to act as the sequencing template. Assay: immunoSEQ multiplex PCR; the TCRdb copy retains only in-frame clones and omits some. The profile shows about 82,000 clones, roughly 51% of them singletons. This sample is drawn from a study of CD8+ T cells in alopecia areata. The CDR3 runs to 14 residues. With 5 bases removed from V and 2 bases from J, the gap between germline ends came to 14 bases. CDR1 is SGHRS and CDR2 is YFSETQ in the germline V gene. This sequence was found in a human donor with alopecia areata. The sequencing sample was made of NKG2D-high CD8+ T cells sorted from blood. The chain carries TRBV5-1 and TRBJ2-7; D is perhaps TRBD1 (5 bases). In DNA, the CDR3 is TGCGCCAGCAGTCCCCCTCAGGGTCCCTACGAGCAGTACTTC. Translated, it gives CASSPPQGPYEQYF.